This T cell receptor beta chain is from a study of T cells after somatic rescue of genetic block. Some clones are missing from TCRdb's copy, which holds only in-frame ones; the method was immunoSEQ multiplex PCR. The data show around 14,000 clones, more than 70% seen once. Trimming stripped 2 bases from V and 10 bases from J, with 13 bases between. Germline lookup yields CDR1 MNHEY and CDR2 SVGAGI. This CDR3 has 13 amino acids. The chain uses TRBV6-5 and TRBJ2-3; no clear D gene. The sequence derives from a man between 18 and 35 years old. Sequencing was carried out using peripheral blood mononuclear cells (PBMCs). CDR3 in amino acids: CASSYEAYRAQYF. In DNA, the CDR3 is TGTGCCAGCAGTTACGAGGCCTACCGGGCGCAGTATTTT.